Described below is a single TCR beta chain sequence and its context. V lost 0 bases and J 1 base, leaving 10 bases between the germline ends. The CDR3 loop spans 14 amino acids. Germline values: CDR1 DFQATT, CDR2 SNEGSKA (reference sequence). The record originates from a study of early T cells in non-severe SARS-CoV-2 infection. TCRdb independently ran MiXCR on the 5' RACE reads; one entry per CDR3 protein. The table records around 50,000 distinct CDR3 sequences, around an eighth of them present only once. The chain is built from TRBV20-1 and TRBJ2-7, with a tentative D call TRBD1 (6 bases). The sample taken for sequencing was whole blood. The clonotype comes from an adult who was a healthcare worker with PCR-confirmed SARS-CoV-2 infection or an uninfected control (not recorded which). The CDR3 reads CSARETGTSYEQYF. The CDR3 DNA is TGCAGTGCTAGAGAGACAGGAACTTCCTACGAGCAGTACTTC.